This T cell receptor (beta chain) is drawn from a study of T cell repertoires in cytomegalovirus infection. At the level of the study: Both a matching HLA type and CMV infection were indicated by public TCR beta signatures. Study results and caveats: HLA-C-restricted TCR beta clonotypes specific for CMV led the ex vivo response. CMV carriers with the relevant HLA were identified by cumulative public TCR beta family frequency.

From the reads, TCRdb called clonotypes with MiXCR, one entry per CDR3 protein. The sample records roughly 230,000 distinct CDR3 sequences, over 15% being singletons. This clonotype was picked up a small number of times. No antigen is known for it. Germline-derived CDR1 and CDR2 are DFQATT and SNEGSKA (reference sequence). The CDR3 sequence is 18 residues long. Trimming cost V 6 bases and J 0 bases, with 21 bases left between them. The sample taken for sequencing was CD8+ T cells from PBMCs. The chain employs TRBV20-1 and TRBJ1-6, with D tentatively TRBD1 (6 bases). This receptor was obtained from a human donor in good health (CMV status not recorded). Some clones in this sample may be carry-over from other donors' samples. CDR3 DNA sequence: TGCAGTGCAAACCCGGGACAAGGAATGAGCTCCTATAATTCACCCCTCCACTTT. Protein sequence: CSANPGQGMSSYNSPLHF.